There are a few counts of the clone carrying this T cell receptor (beta chain). Its antigen is unidentified. This entry belongs to a study of blood T cells in healthy people across ages. Regarding the study as a whole: No conclusive comparison of naive versus antigen-experienced cells was possible with unsorted PBMCs.

Germline lookup yields CDR1 DFQATT and CDR2 SNEGSKA (reference sequence). Germline trimming cut 3 bases from V and 6 bases from J; bases unmatched to any gene: 15. CDR3 length: 16 residues. Sample-barcoded 5' priming and a J-beta primer mix drove a second PCR of about 6 to 12 cycles. From the 5' RACE reads, TCRdb called clonotypes with MiXCR, one entry per CDR3 protein. The sample consists of around 900,000 distinct CDR3 sequences, around 28% of them appearing once. The TCR sequence derives from a woman of 80 years or more in good health. Sequencing was performed on blood. The rearrangement uses TRBV20-1 and TRBJ1-2, with 8 positions matching TRBD1. The CDR3 protein is CSARSQGATFRNGYTF. CDR3 nucleotides: TGCAGTGCTAGGAGTCAGGGGGCGACGTTTAGGAATGGCTACACCTTC.